The 14 T cell receptor beta chains below were found in one sample sequenced in a study of vaccination effects on CD4 cells after COVID-19. No antigen is known for these receptors. Peptide-pool stimulation followed by sequencing identified expanded antigen-specific CD4+ clonotypes in the ViraFEST assay. Culturing for ten to eleven days preceded CD4+ T cell isolation. Nucleocapsid antibody tests were negative, and the vaccine recipients had no prior SARS-CoV-2 infection. TCRdb keeps only in-frame clones here, not all; method: immunoSEQ multiplex PCR. Of tens of thousands of clones detected, around 76% appear once; the ten largest clones hold 2.8%. This specimen consisted of CD4+ T cells from PBMCs cultured with HCoV-NL63 spike peptides, obtained before COVID-19 vaccination. The receptors shown here come from a human donor who received a COVID-19 vaccine.

The chain has TRBV7-9 and TRBJ2-3; 7 bases align to TRBD1. V gave up 6 bases and J gave up 2 bases; unmatched junction bases: 8. This CDR3 region has 15 residues. CDR1 is SEHNR and CDR2 is FQNEAQ in the germline V gene (reference sequence). The CDR3 sequence is CASRARDRPTDTQYF. The CDR3 region has the DNA TGTGCCAGCAGGGCCCGGGACAGACCCACAGATACGCAGTATTTT. Full variable domain (missing parts from reference TRBV7-9 and TRBJ2-3): DTGVSQNPRHKITKRGQNVTFRCDPISEHNRLYWYRQTLGQGPEFLTYFQNEAQLEKSRLLSDRFSAERPKGSFSTLEIQRTEQGDSAMYLCASRARDRPTDTQYFGPGTRLTVL.

The rearrangement links TRBV19 to TRBJ1-1, with D possibly being TRBD1 (5 bases). V lost 5 bases to trimming and J lost 5 bases, with 12 bases between them. There are 13 residues in the CDR3. Germline V lookup: CDR1 LNHDA, CDR2 SQIVND (reference sequence). The CDR3 sequence is CASSLGAQTEAFF. CDR3 DNA sequence: TGTGCCAGTAGTTTAGGGGCGCAAACTGAAGCTTTCTTT.

The rearrangement links TRBV24-1 to TRBJ2-2; TRBD1 might be the D (6 bases). Per germline, CDR1 KGHDR and CDR2 SFDVKD. Trimming left V 0 bases short and J 7 bases short, with 17 bases between. CDR3 length: 17 amino acids. The CDR3 nucleotides are TGTGCCACCAGTGATTTGGGCAGGGGCGCTGGGCACGGGGAGCTGTTTTTT. Translation: CATSDLGRGAGHGELFF.

The sample holds a few counts of this clone. The rearrangement links TRBV5-1 to TRBJ2-2; TRBD2 matches 8 bases. The CDR3 runs to 16 residues. With 0 bases clipped from V and 1 base from J, the junction kept 2 bases outside the gene matches. The germline V gene has CDR1 SGHRS and CDR2 YFSETQ. CDR3 in DNA: TGCGCCAGCAGCTTGGGAGCGGGGGTGAACACCGGGGAGCTGTTTTTT. Translation: CASSLGAGVNTGELFF. The entire variable domain, with the rest obtained from reference TRBV5-1 and TRBJ2-2, is as follows: KAGVTQTPRYLIKTRGQQVTLSCSPISGHRSVSWYQQTPGQGLQFLFEYFSETQRNKGNFPGRFSGRQFSNSRSEMNVSTLELGDSALYLCASSLGAGVNTGELFFGEGSRLTVL.

This clone appeared a few times. The V and J genes are TRBV5-4 and TRBJ1-6; D is unresolved. This CDR3 has 17 residues. V was clipped by 5 bases and J by 0 bases, with 15 bases between them. Germline V gene sequence: CDR1 SGHNT, CDR2 YYREEE (reference sequence). The CDR3 DNA reads TGTGCCAGCAGACGAACAGACAAGAGCTCCTATAATTCACCCCTCCACTTT. Amino acids: CASRRTDKSSYNSPLHF.

This clone was seen just once. The chain employs TRBV11-2 and TRBJ2-4; 15 bases map to TRBD2. Trimming took 4 bases from V and 7 from J; bases not matched to a gene: 8. CDR3 length: 17 amino acids. Per germline, CDR1 SGHAT and CDR2 FQNNGV. CDR3 bases: TGTGCCAGCAGCTCCGGACTAGCGGGGGGGGAAAAGAACATTCAGTACTTC. Protein product: CASSSGLAGGEKNIQYF.

This clone was recorded a few times. The CDR3 here is CASSEGDNSPLHF. The DNA of the CDR3 is TGCGCCAGCAGTGAGGGGGATAATTCACCCCTCCACTTT. V gene TRBV10-1 combines with J gene TRBJ1-6; D gene ambiguous. The V end was cut by 2 bases, the J end by 5 bases, with 4 bases between. The CDR3 spans 13 residues. Germline V lookup: CDR1 WNHNN, CDR2 SYGVQD (reference sequence).

The gene calls are TRBV25-1 and TRBJ2-2; 8 bases are a match to TRBD1. J gave up 4 bases and V 6 bases, and 7 bases lay outside the gene matches. Germline V lookup: CDR1 MGHDK, CDR2 SYGVNS. This CDR3 comprises 15 residues. Written as DNA, the CDR3 is TGTGCCAGCAGGGCTCAGGGGGCGGGCACCGGGGAGCTGTTTTTT. It specifies CASRAQGAGTGELFF.

The V gene is TRBV6-5, the J gene TRBJ1-2; possible D gene TRBD1, 6 bases. Per germline, CDR1 MNHEY and CDR2 SVGAGI. The length of the CDR3 is 15 residues. V dropped 6 bases and J dropped 1 base, with 15 bases sitting between them. For the CDR3, the DNA is TGTGCCAGCAGCGACGGGGGGGCTCTTAACTATGGCTACACCTTC. This translates into CASSDGGALNYGYTF.

The genes are TRBV5-6 and TRBJ1-2; tentative D call: TRBD1 (6 bases). This CDR3 has 13 amino acids. The V and J ends lost 4 bases and 8 bases respectively, with 15 bases between them. Germline CDR1 and CDR2: SGHDT and YYEEEE. The CDR3 is CASSDRDTRGYTF. For the CDR3, the DNA is TGTGCCAGCAGCGACCGGGACACGAGGGGCTACACCTTC.

The chain joins TRBV6-6 to TRBJ2-5; D gene ambiguous. Germline V gives CDR1 MNHNY, CDR2 SVGAGI (reference sequence). The CDR3 sequence is 13 residues long. The germline V and J ends were trimmed by 7 bases and 5 bases, with 14 bases remaining between them. The CDR3 DNA sequence: TGTGCCAGCATTCCCCCGGGTCGGGAGACCCAGTACTTC. Translating gives CASIPPGRETQYF.

The chain has TRBV5-1 and TRBJ1-3, with 8 bases matching TRBD1. The CDR3 extends over 16 amino acids. In germline, CDR1 is SGHRS, CDR2 YFSETQ. J lost 0 bases, V lost 1 base, and 3 bases had no gene match. The CDR3 bases are TGCGCCAGCAGCTTGCAGGGGGCGAGCTCTGGAAACACCATATATTTT. Its translation: CASSLQGASSGNTIYF.

The chain has TRBV12-3 or TRBV12-4 and TRBJ2-1; TRBD1 matches at 8 bases. The ends lost 1 base at V and 7 bases at J; junction bases unmatched: 0. CDR3 length: 13 residues. The DNA of the CDR3 is TGTGCCAGCAGTTTAGACAGGGGGAATGAGCAGTTCTTC. This translates into CASSLDRGNEQFF.

The gene calls are TRBV6-5 and TRBJ1-2, with D possibly TRBD1 on 6 matching bases. Germline CDR1 and CDR2: MNHEY and SVGAGI. V was cut by 6 bases and J by 7 bases, with 12 bases left in between. The CDR3 extends over 12 amino acids. Here the CDR3 reads CASSTRGSGYTF. DNA of the CDR3: TGTGCCAGCAGCACCAGGGGAAGTGGCTACACCTTC.